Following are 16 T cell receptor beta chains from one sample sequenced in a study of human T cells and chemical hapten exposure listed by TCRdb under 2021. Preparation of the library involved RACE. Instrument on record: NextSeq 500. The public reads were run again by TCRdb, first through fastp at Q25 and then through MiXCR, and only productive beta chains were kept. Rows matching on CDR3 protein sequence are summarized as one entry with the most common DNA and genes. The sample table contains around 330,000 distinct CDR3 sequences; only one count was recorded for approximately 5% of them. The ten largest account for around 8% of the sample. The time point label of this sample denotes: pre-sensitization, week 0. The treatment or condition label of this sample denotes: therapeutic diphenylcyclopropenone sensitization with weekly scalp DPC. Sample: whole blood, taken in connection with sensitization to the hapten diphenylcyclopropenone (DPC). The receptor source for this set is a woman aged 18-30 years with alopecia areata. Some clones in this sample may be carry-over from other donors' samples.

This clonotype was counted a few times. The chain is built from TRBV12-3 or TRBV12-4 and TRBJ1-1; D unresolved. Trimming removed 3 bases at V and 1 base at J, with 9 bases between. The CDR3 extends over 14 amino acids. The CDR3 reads CASSFGLSNTEAFF. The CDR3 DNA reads TGTGCCAGCAGTTTTGGACTCTCGAACACTGAAGCTTTCTTT.

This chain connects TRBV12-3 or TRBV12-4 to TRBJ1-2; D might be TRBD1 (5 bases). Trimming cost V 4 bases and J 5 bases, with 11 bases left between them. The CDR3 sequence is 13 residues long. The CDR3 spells CASSSRDLYGYTF. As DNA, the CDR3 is TGTGCCAGCAGTTCTCGGGACCTTTATGGCTACACCTTC.

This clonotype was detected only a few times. This chain's CDR3 is CASSPPETGGTNEKLFF. The DNA for the CDR3 is TGTGCCAGCTCACCACCTGAGACAGGGGGAACTAATGAAAAACTGTTTTTT. The rearrangement links TRBV18 to TRBJ1-4, with TRBD1 identical over 9 bases. Germline loops: CDR1 KGHSH, CDR2 LQKENI. The CDR3 extends over 17 amino acids. V was clipped by 0 bases and J by 1 base; unmatched bases: 3.

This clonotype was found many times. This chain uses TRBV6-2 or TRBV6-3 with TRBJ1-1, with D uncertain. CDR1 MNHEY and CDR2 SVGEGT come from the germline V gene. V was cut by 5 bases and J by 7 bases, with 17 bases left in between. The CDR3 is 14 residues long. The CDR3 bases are TGTGCCAGCAGTCCTCCTCCCCAGCGGAGTGAAGCTTTCTTT. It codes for CASSPPPQRSEAFF.

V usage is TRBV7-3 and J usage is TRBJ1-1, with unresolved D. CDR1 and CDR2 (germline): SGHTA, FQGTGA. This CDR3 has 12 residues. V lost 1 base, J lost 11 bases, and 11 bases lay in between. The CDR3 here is CASSLNRAPAFF. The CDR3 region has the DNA TGTGCCAGCAGCTTAAATAGGGCCCCGGCTTTCTTT.

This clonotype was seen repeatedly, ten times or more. The CDR3 reads CASSPFEGRGKNTEAFF. CDR3 DNA sequence: TGTGCCAGCAGCCCTTTCGAAGGTAGGGGCAAGAACACTGAAGCTTTCTTT. The chain combines TRBV4-2 with TRBJ1-1; perhaps TRBD1 as D (5 bases). CDR3 length: 17 amino acids. Germline loops: CDR1 LGHNA, CDR2 YNFKEQ. Trimming took off 4 bases at V and 1 base at J, with 19 bases between the two ends.

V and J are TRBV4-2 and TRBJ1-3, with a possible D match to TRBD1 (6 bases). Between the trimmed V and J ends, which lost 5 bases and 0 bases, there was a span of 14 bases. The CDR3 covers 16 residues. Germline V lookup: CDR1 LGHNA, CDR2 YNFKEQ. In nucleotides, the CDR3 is TGTGCCAGCAGCTCATACACAGGGAGCTCTGGAAACACCATATATTTT. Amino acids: CASSSYTGSSGNTIYF.

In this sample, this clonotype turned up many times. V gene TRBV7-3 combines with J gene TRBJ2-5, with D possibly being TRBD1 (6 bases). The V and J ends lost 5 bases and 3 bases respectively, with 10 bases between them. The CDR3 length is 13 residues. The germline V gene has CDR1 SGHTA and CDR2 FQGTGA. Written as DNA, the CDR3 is TGTGCCAGCAGCAAACAGGGAGAAGAGACCCAGTACTTC. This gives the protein CASSKQGEETQYF.

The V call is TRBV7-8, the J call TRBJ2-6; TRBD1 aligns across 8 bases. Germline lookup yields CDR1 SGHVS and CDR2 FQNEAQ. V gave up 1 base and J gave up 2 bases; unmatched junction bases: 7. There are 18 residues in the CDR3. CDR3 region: CASSLETGELAGANVLTF. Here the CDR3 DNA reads TGTGCCAGCAGCTTAGAGACAGGGGAACTTGCTGGGGCCAACGTCCTGACTTTC.

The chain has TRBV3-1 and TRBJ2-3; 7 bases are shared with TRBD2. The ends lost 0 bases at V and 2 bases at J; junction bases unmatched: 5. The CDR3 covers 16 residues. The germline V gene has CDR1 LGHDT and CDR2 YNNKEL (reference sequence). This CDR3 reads CASSQDTRGYTDTQYF. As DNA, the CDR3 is TGTGCCAGCAGCCAAGACACGCGGGGGTACACAGATACGCAGTATTTT.

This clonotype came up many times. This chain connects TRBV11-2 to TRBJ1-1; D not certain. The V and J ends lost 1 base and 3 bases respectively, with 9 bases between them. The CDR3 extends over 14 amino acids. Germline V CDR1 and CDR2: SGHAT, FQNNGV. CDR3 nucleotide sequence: TGTGCCAGCAGCTTAGTTGGGTTGGACACTGAAGCTTTCTTT. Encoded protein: CASSLVGLDTEAFF.

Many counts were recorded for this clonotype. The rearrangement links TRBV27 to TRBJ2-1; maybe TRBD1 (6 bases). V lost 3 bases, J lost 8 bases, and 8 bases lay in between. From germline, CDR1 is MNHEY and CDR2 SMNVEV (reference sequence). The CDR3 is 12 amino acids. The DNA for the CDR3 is TGTGCCAGCAGTTTCAGGGGACATGAGCAGTTCTTC. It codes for CASSFRGHEQFF.

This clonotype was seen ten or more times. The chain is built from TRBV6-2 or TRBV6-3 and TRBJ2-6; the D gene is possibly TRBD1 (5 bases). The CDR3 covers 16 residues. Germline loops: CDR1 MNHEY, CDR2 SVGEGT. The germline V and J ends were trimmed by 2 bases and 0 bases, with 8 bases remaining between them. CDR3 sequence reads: CASSYQGNSGANVLTF. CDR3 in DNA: TGTGCCAGCAGTTACCAGGGCAACTCTGGGGCCAACGTCCTGACTTTC.

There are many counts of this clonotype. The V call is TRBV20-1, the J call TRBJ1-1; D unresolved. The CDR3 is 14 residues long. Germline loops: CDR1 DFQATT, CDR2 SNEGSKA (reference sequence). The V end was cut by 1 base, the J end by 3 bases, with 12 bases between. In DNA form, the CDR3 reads TGCAGTGCTAGAGGTATTCGAACCGACACTGAAGCTTTCTTT. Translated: CSARGIRTDTEAFF.

CDR3 region: CASSGTLQLGGYTF. Written as DNA, the CDR3 is TGTGCCAGTTCCGGGACACTCCAACTCGGCGGCTACACCTTC. The genes are TRBV10-3 and TRBJ1-2, with D tentatively TRBD1 (6 bases). The germline gives CDR1 ENHRY, CDR2 SYGVKD. The CDR3 consists of 14 residues. V shed 10 bases and J shed 8 bases, with 23 bases lying between them.

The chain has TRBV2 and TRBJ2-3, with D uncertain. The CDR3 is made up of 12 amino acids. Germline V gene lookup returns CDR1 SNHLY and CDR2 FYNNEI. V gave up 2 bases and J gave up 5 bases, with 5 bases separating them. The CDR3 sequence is CASSEFEDTQYF. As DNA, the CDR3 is TGTGCCAGCAGTGAATTTGAAGATACGCAGTATTTT.